The next 14 T cell receptor beta chains were all read from a single sample in a study of early T cells in non-severe SARS-CoV-2 infection. TCRdb recomputed calls from the 5' RACE reads with MiXCR, one row per CDR3 protein. The data contain 70,000 to 90,000 distinct CDR3 sequences, about 10% of them singletons. The input for sequencing was whole blood, taken at baseline. Every receptor here comes from an adult who was a healthcare worker with PCR-confirmed SARS-CoV-2 infection or an uninfected control (not recorded which).

This clonotype came up many times. This chain links TRBV6-2 or TRBV6-3 with TRBJ2-7; no firm D call. This CDR3 comprises 13 residues. From germline, CDR1 is MNHEY and CDR2 SVGEGT. Trimming took 0 bases from V and 9 from J, leaving 12 bases between them. In DNA, the CDR3 is TGTGCCAGCAGTTACTCGCCGGGCGGCGGGCAGTACTTC. This encodes CASSYSPGGGQYF.

This chain's CDR3 is CASSLLDSRDTQYF. Written as DNA, the CDR3 is TGTGCCAGCAGCTTACTTGACAGTCGAGATACGCAGTATTTT. The chain couples TRBV11-2 to TRBJ2-3; possibly TRBD1 for D (5 bases). Germline V gene sequence: CDR1 SGHAT, CDR2 FQNNGV. V was shortened by 2 bases and J by 5 bases, with 11 bases between the two germline ends. The CDR3 extends over 14 amino acids.

This clonotype was seen a handful of times. The rearrangement uses TRBV12-3 or TRBV12-4 and TRBJ2-1; 7 positions agree with TRBD2. J was trimmed by 9 bases and V by 8 bases; bases with no gene match: 10. This CDR3 is 13 amino acids long. CDR3 DNA sequence: TGTGCCAGCTCCCTAGCGGAGGGGAGTGAGCAGTTCTTC. Translating it yields CASSLAEGSEQFF.

This clonotype has a handful of counts. The V call is TRBV20-1, the J call TRBJ2-6, with D uncertain. Trimming removed 3 bases from V and 1 base from J, with 7 bases in between. The V gene's germline CDR1 is DFQATT and CDR2 SNEGSKA (reference sequence). The CDR3 has 14 residues. The CDR3 region has the DNA TGCAGTGCTAGCCCGGCGTCTGGGGCCAACGTCCTGACTTTC. The encoded protein is CSASPASGANVLTF.

This clonotype was seen more than once but under ten times. The chain joins TRBV12-3 or TRBV12-4 to TRBJ1-1; tentatively, D is TRBD1 (5 bases). V lost 6 bases, J lost 4 bases, and 15 bases lay in between. The CDR3 is made up of 14 amino acids. As DNA, the CDR3 is TGTGCCAGCAGGGTGGGGACTAAGGGCACTGAAGCTTTCTTT. The encoded protein is CASRVGTKGTEAFF.

This clonotype occurred a few times. The rearrangement joins TRBV7-8 to TRBJ2-7; D is unclear. The germline V gene has CDR1 SGHVS and CDR2 FQNEAQ. The CDR3 is 13 amino acids. The V gene lost 4 bases and the J gene lost 4 bases, with 11 bases spanning the gap. The CDR3 region is CASSSAPGYEQYF. In DNA form, the CDR3 reads TGTGCCAGCAGCTCTGCCCCCGGGTACGAGCAGTACTTC.

The chain links TRBV20-1 to TRBJ1-1; D gene unclear. Trimming stripped 5 bases from V and 3 bases from J, with 4 bases between. CDR3 length: 10 residues. Germline V gene data show CDR1 as DFQATT and CDR2 as SNEGSKA (reference sequence). The CDR3 loop is CSAGDTEAFF. As DNA, the CDR3 is TGCAGTGCTGGGGACACTGAAGCTTTCTTT.

At least ten counts were recorded for this clonotype. The genes are TRBV10-3 and TRBJ2-3; 10 bases match TRBD2. V was clipped by 4 bases and J by 3 bases; unmatched bases: 10. Germline loops: CDR1 ENHRY, CDR2 SYGVKD. This CDR3 is 17 amino acids long. The CDR3 DNA follows: TGTGCCATCAGTGGGGGTAGCGGGAGGACCACGACAGATACGCAGTATTTT. Amino acids: CAISGGSGRTTTDTQYF.

This clonotype has ten or more counts. The chain uses TRBV6-1 and TRBJ2-7; D unresolved. The CDR3 is made up of 14 amino acids. Germline loops: CDR1 MNHNS, CDR2 SASEGT. V lost 8 bases and J lost 0, with 14 bases in between. The CDR3 nucleotides read TGTGCCAGCCTTGCCCGGGTAAGCTCCTACGAGCAGTACTTC. Its translation is CASLARVSSYEQYF.

The chain uses TRBV12-3 or TRBV12-4 and TRBJ2-3; D unresolved. V lost 3 bases and J 2 bases, leaving 3 bases between the germline ends. There are 12 residues in the CDR3. The DNA for the CDR3 is TGTGCCAGCAGTTTCTTCACAGATACGCAGTATTTT. Amino acid sequence: CASSFFTDTQYF.

This clonotype was detected a few times. The chain employs TRBV19 and TRBJ2-1, with no clear D. The CDR3 is 14 amino acids. Deletions cut 3 bases from V and 6 bases from J, with 12 bases between. The germline V gene encodes CDR1 LNHDA and CDR2 SQIVND (reference sequence). CDR3 region: CASSIREAPNEQFF. CDR3 sequence (DNA): TGTGCCAGTAGTATCAGAGAAGCACCCAATGAGCAGTTCTTC.

This clonotype has a count of ten or more. V and J are TRBV6-5 and TRBJ2-3, with D hard to call. Germline loops: CDR1 MNHEY, CDR2 SVGAGI. V was clipped by 4 bases and J by 3 bases, with 11 bases between them. This CDR3 spans 14 amino acids. CDR3 sequence reads: CASSLSIATDTQYF. Here the CDR3 DNA reads TGTGCCAGCAGTTTGAGTATCGCAACAGATACGCAGTATTTT.

The sample holds many counts of this clonotype. CDR3 residues: CASSLGQGVGNEQFF. CDR3 sequence (DNA): TGTGCCAGCAGTTTGGGGCAGGGAGTAGGGAATGAGCAGTTCTTC. The gene calls are TRBV12-3 or TRBV12-4 and TRBJ2-1, with D perhaps assigned TRBD1 or TRBD2 (5 bases each). This CDR3 contains 15 residues. V dropped 3 bases and J dropped 7 bases, with 16 bases sitting between them.

This clonotype was seen a few times. The rearrangement uses TRBV4-1 and TRBJ2-3, with D perhaps being TRBD1 or TRBD2 (5 bases each). This CDR3 is 15 amino acids long. From germline, CDR1 is MGHRA and CDR2 YSYEKL. Trimming took 3 bases from V and 0 from J, leaving 10 bases between them. The CDR3 coding sequence is TGCGCCAGCAGCCAGGGGACGGCTAGCACAGATACGCAGTATTTT. The encoded protein is CASSQGTASTDTQYF.